The TCR beta chain under discussion was sequenced for a study of T-cell reconstitution after alpha-beta-depleted transplantation in children. General study findings and limits: A year had passed since transplant, and T-cell counts and diversity by then came mostly from newly produced T cells. There were reportedly several hundred expanded graft clones from which alpha-beta T cells came about two months after transplant. Some patients showed high day-60 TCRbeta diversity, which derived from surviving recipient T cells and thymic progenitors.

About this clonotype: Antigen: not known.

CDR1 is SGHAT and CDR2 is FQDESV in the germline V gene (reference sequence). The CDR3 sequence is 17 residues long. Trimming pared 1 base from V and 4 bases from J, leaving 17 bases between. TCRbeta library preparation incorporated unique molecular identifiers. TCRdb re-called the PCR reads through MiXCR, storing one row per CDR3 protein. The profile shows about 250,000 distinct CDR3 sequences, 20% to 30% of them singletons. The chain links TRBV11-1 to TRBJ1-3, with D possibly being TRBD1 (5 bases). This receptor was identified in a female patient between 2 and 15 years old who had a stem cell transplant for congenital amegakaryocytic thrombocytopenia, so the T cells may come from the graft donor. Here the sequenced sample was PBMCs, mostly from graft donor cells, taken 360 days after TCRalphabeta/CD19-depleted stem cell transplant. The CDR3: CASSLGWDPRNGNTIYF. In DNA, the CDR3 is TGTGCCAGCAGCTTAGGTTGGGACCCACGGAACGGAAACACCATATATTTT. Looking up the rest from reference TRBV11-1 and TRBJ1-3 gives the full variable domain: EAEVAQSPRYKITEKSQAVAFWCDPISGHATLYWYRQILGQGPELLVQFQDESVVDDSQLPKDRFSAERLKGVDSTLKIQPAELGDSAMYLCASSLGWDPRNGNTIYFGEGSWLTVV.